The 23 T cell receptor beta chains listed next were all sequenced from one sample in a study of T-cell memory formation after mild COVID-19. TCRdb passed the 5' RACE reads through MiXCR, listing each CDR3 protein once. The sample lists about 410,000 distinct CDR3 sequences; around 17% were seen once. The sequenced sample was PBMCs or a T cell subset sorted from them (not recorded which). These receptors came from a man between 18 and 35 years old who had mild COVID-19 (a few samples of this study predate the infection). Cell type and time point are not known.

The CDR3 here is CASSLILGAEETQYF. The CDR3 nucleotides read TGTGCCAGCAGCTTAATTCTAGGAGCTGAAGAGACCCAGTACTTC. The rearrangement links TRBV7-9 to TRBJ2-5; D remains ambiguous. CDR1 SEHNR and CDR2 FQNEAQ come from the germline V gene (reference sequence). V dropped 2 bases and J dropped 3 bases, with 13 bases sitting between them. The CDR3 contains 15 residues.

This clonotype was seen more than once but under ten times. The rearrangement joins TRBV2 to TRBJ2-7; D perhaps matches TRBD2 (5 bases). The CDR3 length is 14 residues. V lost 4 bases to trimming and J lost 0 bases, with 10 bases between them. Germline-derived CDR1 and CDR2 are SNHLY and FYNNEI. Here the CDR3 reads CASSGETSSYEQYF. The CDR3 region has the DNA TGTGCCAGCAGTGGGGAGACCAGCTCCTACGAGCAGTACTTC.

The CDR3 sequence: CASSQDRGRPSTDTQYF. CDR3 DNA: TGTGCCAGCAGCCAGGACAGGGGGAGGCCGTCCACAGATACGCAGTATTTT. V is TRBV7-6 and J is TRBJ2-3; TRBD1 agrees at 10 bases. Germline V gene data show CDR1 as SGHVS and CDR2 as FNYEAQ. The CDR3 runs 17 residues. Trimming took 5 bases from V and 2 from J; bases not matched to a gene: 10.

This clonotype was counted a few times. The gene calls are TRBV6-2 or TRBV6-3 and TRBJ2-1; D is possibly TRBD1 or TRBD2 (5 bases each). From germline, CDR1 is MNHEY and CDR2 SVGEGT. The CDR3 has 13 amino acids. V was trimmed by 2 bases and J by 7 bases, leaving 9 bases between them. Here the CDR3 reads CASSYGDGNEQFF. CDR3 DNA: TGTGCCAGCAGTTACGGGGACGGGAATGAGCAGTTCTTC.

A few counts support this clonotype. The DNA for the CDR3 is TGTGCCAGCAGTTACTCGGTCGGGGACTCCTACGAGCAGTACGTC. This gives the protein CASSYSVGDSYEQYV. The chain couples TRBV6-5 to TRBJ2-7; D might be TRBD2 (5 bases). CDR3 length: 15 residues. With 0 bases removed from V and 0 bases from J, the gap between germline ends came to 9 bases. The germline gives CDR1 MNHEY, CDR2 SVGAGI.

This clonotype was detected a few times. CDR3: CASSFSGLGYTF. CDR3 in DNA: TGCGCCAGCAGCTTCTCCGGGCTGGGCTACACCTTC. The rearrangement uses TRBV5-1 and TRBJ1-2; unclear D gene. Per the germline V gene, CDR1 is SGHRS and CDR2 is YFSETQ. V was shortened by 2 bases and J by 8 bases, with 10 bases between the two germline ends. The CDR3 extends over 12 amino acids.

The chain employs TRBV24-1 and TRBJ2-3; no firm D call. Trimming cost V 4 bases and J 1 base, with 8 bases left between them. The CDR3 totals 14 residues. Germline V CDR1 and CDR2: KGHDR, SFDVKD. This CDR3 is CATSDPSGTDTQYF. The CDR3 DNA sequence: TGTGCCACCAGTGACCCCTCGGGCACAGATACGCAGTATTTT.

This clonotype was found a few times. This chain links TRBV6-2 or TRBV6-3 with TRBJ2-5; D not certain. V was clipped by 6 bases and J by 4 bases, with 6 bases between them. The germline gives CDR1 MNHEY, CDR2 SVGEGT. The CDR3 extends over 11 amino acids. The CDR3 reads CASRLGETQYF. The DNA of the CDR3 is TGTGCCAGCAGACTGGGAGAGACCCAGTACTTC.

This clonotype has at least ten counts. The gene calls are TRBV4-2 and TRBJ2-5; 8 bases are shared with TRBD2. The germline CDR1 and CDR2 sequences are LGHNA and YNFKEQ. This CDR3 is 15 amino acids long. Losses at the gene ends were 0 bases for V and 1 base for J; bases not matched to a gene: 1. CDR3 DNA: TGTGCCAGCAGCCAAGATCGGGGGGGCCAAGAGACCCAGTACTTC. This translates into CASSQDRGGQETQYF.

This rearrangement joins TRBV5-1 to TRBJ2-2; 8 bases are a match to TRBD2. The germline V gene has CDR1 SGHRS and CDR2 YFSETQ. V was pared by 0 bases and J by 7 bases, with 5 bases of the junction left unmatched. The CDR3 runs 15 residues. CDR3 sequence: CASSLVGGAHGELFF. The CDR3 nucleotides are TGCGCCAGCAGCTTGGTCGGGGGGGCCCACGGGGAGCTGTTTTTT. Supplemented by reference TRBV5-1 and TRBJ2-2, the full variable domain reads KAGVTQTPRYLIKTRGQQVTLSCSPISGHRSVSWYQQTPGQGLQFLFEYFSETQRNKGNFPGRFSGRQFSNSRSEMNVSTLELGDSALYLCASSLVGGAHGELFFGEGSRLTVL.

CDR3 sequence: CSAPGLGEQYF. Here the CDR3 DNA reads TGCAGTGCTCCAGGGTTAGGCGAGCAGTACTTC. The chain employs TRBV20-1 and TRBJ2-7; D is perhaps TRBD1 (5 bases). This CDR3 comprises 11 residues. With 5 bases removed from V and 6 bases from J, the gap between germline ends came to 11 bases. CDR1 and CDR2 from the germline V gene are DFQATT and SNEGSKA (reference sequence).

The chain's CDR3 is CASSPRDRSGPQHF. The CDR3 bases are TGTGCCAGCTCACCGCGTGACAGATCCGGACCCCAGCATTTT. The V gene is TRBV18, the J gene TRBJ1-5, with D tentatively TRBD1 (5 bases). V lost 3 bases and J 10 bases, leaving 16 bases between the germline ends. There are 14 residues in the CDR3. The V gene's germline CDR1 is KGHSH and CDR2 LQKENI.

The V call is TRBV5-5, the J call TRBJ2-2, with TRBD1 matching 10 bases. V lost 4 bases to trimming and J lost 0 bases; unmatched junction nucleotides: 6. This CDR3 spans 17 amino acids. Germline loops: CDR1 SGHKS, CDR2 YYEKEE (reference sequence). The CDR3 DNA reads TGTGCCAGCAGCGCGACAGGGGGCGAGGCGAACACCGGGGAGCTGTTTTTT. This encodes CASSATGGEANTGELFF.

This clonotype appeared a few times. The chain couples TRBV7-8 to TRBJ2-5, with a possible D match to TRBD1 (6 bases). The germline gives CDR1 SGHVS, CDR2 FQNEAQ. Trimming took off 1 base at V and 4 bases at J, with 19 bases between the two ends. The CDR3 runs to 17 residues. The CDR3 sequence is CASSLGGNRDGRETQYF. CDR3 sequence (DNA): TGTGCCAGCAGCTTAGGAGGTAACAGGGACGGGCGAGAGACCCAGTACTTC.

The chain is built from TRBV7-9 and TRBJ1-2; TRBD1 agrees at 7 bases. This CDR3 region has 16 residues. The junction had 13 bases not matched to a gene; V was cut back by 5 bases and J by 4 bases. Germline V gene sequence: CDR1 SEHNR, CDR2 FQNEAQ (reference sequence). In DNA, the CDR3 is TGTGCCAGCAGCCACAGGGAGACAGGGAGGAGCTATGGCTACACCTTC. As protein: CASSHRETGRSYGYTF.

This clonotype was observed a handful of times. The J gene is TRBJ2-2, the V gene TRBV5-4, with TRBD2 matching 11 bases. This CDR3 contains 16 residues. V lost 1 base, J lost 8 bases, and 7 bases stayed unmatched. Germline CDR1 and CDR2: SGHNT and YYREEE (reference sequence). CDR3: CASSLRLAGGPGELFF. CDR3 sequence (DNA): TGTGCCAGCAGCTTGAGGCTAGCGGGGGGCCCGGGGGAGCTGTTTTTT.

This clonotype was found a few times. The chain links TRBV27 to TRBJ2-5; D ambiguous. CDR1 and CDR2 (germline): MNHEY, SMNVEV (reference sequence). V lost 4 bases and J lost 3, with 9 bases in between. This CDR3 comprises 13 residues. CDR3: CASSYKNEETQYF. The CDR3, as DNA: TGTGCCAGCAGTTACAAGAACGAAGAGACCCAGTACTTC.

V gene TRBV5-4 combines with J gene TRBJ1-1; TRBD1 matches 7 bases. Germline CDR1 reads SGHNT; CDR2 reads YYREEE (reference sequence). Trimming removed 3 bases from V and 2 bases from J; junction bases left unmatched: 7. The CDR3 is made up of 15 amino acids. CDR3 sequence reads: CASSSPGQLNTEAFF. In nucleotides, the CDR3 is TGTGCCAGCAGCTCGCCGGGACAGCTAAACACTGAAGCTTTCTTT.

There are a few counts of this clonotype. CDR3 sequence: CASTGQGVLGNSPLHF. The CDR3 DNA follows: TGTGCCAGCACGGGACAGGGGGTCTTGGGGAATTCACCCCTCCACTTT. This rearrangement joins TRBV2 to TRBJ1-6, with TRBD1 matching 11 bases. Per the germline V gene, CDR1 is SNHLY and CDR2 is FYNNEI. V lost 7 bases and J lost 7; bases outside the gene matches: 9. The CDR3 length is 16 residues.

The rearrangement uses TRBV27 and TRBJ2-2, with D possibly matching TRBD2 (5 bases). From germline, CDR1 is MNHEY and CDR2 SMNVEV (reference sequence). Trimming pared 8 bases from V and 5 bases from J, leaving 9 bases between. The CDR3 length is 12 residues. As DNA, the CDR3 is TGTGCCAGCGGTCGCGGGACCGGGGAGCTGTTTTTT. Translated: CASGRGTGELFF.

This clonotype was seen a handful of times. The chain combines TRBV20-1 with TRBJ1-2; no reliable D call. The CDR3 runs 15 residues. Deletions cut 3 bases from V and 4 bases from J, with 18 bases between. Germline V gene data show CDR1 as DFQATT and CDR2 as SNEGSKA (reference sequence). The CDR3 spells CSARAEADLSYGYTF. In nucleotides, the CDR3 is TGCAGTGCTAGGGCGGAGGCTGACTTATCCTATGGCTACACCTTC.

In this sample, this clonotype turned up a few times. The genes are TRBV19 and TRBJ1-1; the match to TRBD1 covers 8 bases. After removal of 7 bases from V and 5 bases from J, the junction contained 9 bases not matched to a gene. Germline loops: CDR1 LNHDA, CDR2 SQIVND (reference sequence). CDR3 length equals 14 residues. In nucleotides, the CDR3 is TGTGCCAGTAACCCCGGACAGGGAAGGACTGAAGCTTTCTTT. Translation gives CASNPGQGRTEAFF.

This clonotype has just a few counts. The chain has TRBV24-1 and TRBJ2-1; 9 bases match TRBD1. CDR3 length equals 19 residues. V lost 8 bases and J lost 7; bases outside the gene matches: 23. Germline loops: CDR1 KGHDR, CDR2 SFDVKD. The CDR3 DNA reads TGTGCCACCACTAATACCCACCCCATCACAGGGGGCATCAGGAATGAGCAGTTCTTC. Protein sequence: CATTNTHPITGGIRNEQFF.